The 26 T cell receptor beta chains given below trace back to one sample, sequenced in a study of cytomegalovirus exposure and HLA in healthy donors. Primers included in the PCR were 60 Vbeta and 13 Jbeta primers. The table came from immunoSEQ multiplex PCR; TCRdb's copy has only in-frame clones and leaves some out. The sample shows roughly 280,000 clones, 65% to 85% of them seen only once. Sequencing used PBMCs. Receptor source: a female donor in good health and CMV-seronegative.

J is TRBJ1-3 and V is TRBV6-6; D remains unclear. Germline V CDR1 and CDR2: MNHNY, SVGAGI (reference sequence). The CDR3 runs to 15 residues. V lost 2 bases to trimming and J lost 0 bases, with 8 bases between them. CDR3 in DNA: TGTGCCAGCAGTTACGGCCTGATCTCTGGAAACACCATATATTTT. It specifies CASSYGLISGNTIYF.

This clone was recorded once. This chain links TRBV9 with TRBJ1-4, with D possibly matching TRBD1 (5 bases). The V end was cut by 3 bases, the J end by 4 bases, with 10 bases between. Germline CDR1 SGDLS, CDR2 YYNGEE. This CDR3 comprises 14 residues. CDR3 in amino acids: CASSAGGFNEKLFF. The CDR3 nucleotides are TGTGCCAGCAGCGCCGGGGGGTTTAATGAAAAACTGTTTTTT.

The rearrangement uses TRBV5-1 and TRBJ2-2; 9 positions agree with TRBD1. The length of the CDR3 is 18 residues. The V and J ends lost 4 bases and 3 bases, in that order; junction bases with no gene match: 13. The germline gives CDR1 SGHRS, CDR2 YFSETQ. The CDR3 nucleotides are TGCGCCAGCAGCCGAGTCCCCCAGACAGGGGGTGACACCGGGGAGCTGTTTTTT. Its translation: CASSRVPQTGGDTGELFF.

The rearrangement joins TRBV19 to TRBJ1-2; D is unclear. CDR3 size: 12 residues. Germline V gene sequence: CDR1 LNHDA, CDR2 SQIVND (reference sequence). Trimming left V 7 bases short and J 9 bases short, with 15 bases between. Written as DNA, the CDR3 is TGTGCCAGTACTAAGGGAGACATTAGCTACACCTTC. This sequence encodes CASTKGDISYTF. The full variable domain, its missing parts supplied by reference TRBV19 and TRBJ1-2, is DGGITQSPKYLFRKEGQNVTLSCEQNLNHDAMYWYRQDPGQGLRLIYYSQIVNDFQKGDIAEGYSVSREKKESFPLTVTSAQKNPTAFYLCASTKGDISYTFGSGTRLTVV.

This clone was detected once. The chain couples TRBV28 to TRBJ1-3, with TRBD1 as a possible D gene (5 bases). Germline CDR1 reads MDHEN; CDR2 reads SYDVKM. V was cut by 3 bases and J by 0 bases, with 9 bases left in between. This CDR3 has 15 residues. The CDR3 spells CASSLDNASGNTIYF. The CDR3 bases are TGTGCCAGCAGTTTGGACAATGCCTCTGGAAACACCATATATTTT.

CDR3 coding DNA: TGTGCCAGCAGCTCGCGGACAGGGCTGAAAGAGACCCAGTACTTC. Its protein product is CASSSRTGLKETQYF. J is TRBJ2-5 and V is TRBV13, with 8 bases identical to TRBD1. The CDR3 spans 15 residues. CDR1 and CDR2 from the germline V gene are PRHDT and FYEKMQ (reference sequence). The J segment lost 3 bases and the V segment lost 4 bases, leaving 7 bases of the junction unmatched.

This chain links TRBV5-6 with TRBJ1-4, with TRBD1 as a possible D gene (6 bases). The V end was cut by 1 base, the J end by 8 bases, with 15 bases between. The CDR3 has 15 residues. The germline V gene has CDR1 SGHDT and CDR2 YYEEEE. CDR3 region: CASSLLAGAGEKLFF. In nucleotides, the CDR3 is TGTGCCAGCAGCTTGTTGGCAGGGGCTGGGGAAAAACTGTTTTTT.

The V gene is TRBV11-2, the J gene TRBJ2-6, with 7 bases fitting TRBD1. J lost 0 bases, V lost 6 bases, and 11 bases had no gene match. Germline V gives CDR1 SGHAT, CDR2 FQNNGV. CDR3 length: 18 amino acids. The CDR3 protein is CASSQTGALFSGANVLTF. In nucleotides, the CDR3 is TGTGCCAGCAGTCAAACAGGGGCTTTGTTCTCTGGGGCCAACGTCCTGACTTTC.

This chain connects TRBV7-8 to TRBJ2-5; 8 nucleotides match TRBD2. CDR3 length equals 16 residues. V gave up 4 bases and J gave up 7 bases; unmatched junction bases: 14. Germline CDR1 is SGHVS and CDR2 is FQNEAQ. The DNA for the CDR3 is TGTGCCAGCAGCTCACCGACTAGCGTCACCCCCACGACCCAGTACTTC. Its protein product is CASSSPTSVTPTTQYF.

The V call is TRBV11-2, the J call TRBJ1-2; 7 nucleotides align to TRBD1. With V trimmed by 2 bases and J by 3 bases, 3 bases remained unmatched. The germline gives CDR1 SGHAT, CDR2 FQNNGV. There are 14 residues in the CDR3. The CDR3 DNA sequence: TGTGCCAGCAGCTTAAGGGACAGCCACTATGGCTACACCTTC. It translates to CASSLRDSHYGYTF.

V gene TRBV9 combines with J gene TRBJ2-7; TRBD1 matches 8 bases. This CDR3 comprises 14 residues. CDR1 and CDR2 (germline): SGDLS, YYNGEE. V was pared by 4 bases and J by 2 bases, with 5 bases of the junction left unmatched. CDR3 sequence (DNA): TGTGCCAGCAGCCCCCGGACAGGGCCCTACGAGCAGTACTTC. Protein product: CASSPRTGPYEQYF.

The rearrangement uses TRBV19 and TRBJ2-1; TRBD2 aligns across 16 bases. CDR3 length: 16 residues. CDR1 is LNHDA, CDR2 SQIVND, per germline (reference sequence). Germline trimming cut 3 bases from V and 8 bases from J; bases unmatched to any gene: 4. The CDR3 sequence is CASSMGLAGGGDEQFF. As DNA, the CDR3 is TGTGCCAGTAGTATGGGACTAGCGGGAGGGGGCGATGAGCAGTTCTTC.

The CDR3 protein is CASSELATGGSPLHF. For the CDR3, the DNA is TGTGCCAGCAGTGAATTAGCGACAGGGGGTTCACCCCTCCACTTT. J is TRBJ1-6 and V is TRBV6-1, with 9 bases that match TRBD1. The J segment lost 9 bases and the V segment lost 2 bases, leaving 5 bases of the junction unmatched. This CDR3 has 15 residues. CDR1 MNHNS and CDR2 SASEGT come from the germline V gene.

The V and J genes are TRBV5-1 and TRBJ2-7; D is unresolved. Deletions cut 0 bases from V and 2 bases from J, with 15 bases between. The CDR3 extends over 16 amino acids. CDR1 is SGHRS and CDR2 is YFSETQ in the germline V gene. The CDR3 loop is CASSLGSLLLPYEQYF. The DNA for the CDR3 is TGCGCCAGCAGCTTGGGTTCTTTACTTTTGCCCTACGAGCAGTACTTC.

For the CDR3, the DNA is TGCGCCAGCAGTTTCACAGGGAGGGGTACAATCGGTGAGCAGTTCTTC. This gives the protein CASSFTGRGTIGEQFF. J is TRBJ2-1 and V is TRBV4-1, with D perhaps TRBD2 (7 bases). Germline CDR1 is MGHRA and CDR2 is YSYEKL. This CDR3 is 16 amino acids long. Trimming left V 6 bases short and J 9 bases short, with 24 bases between.

This chain uses TRBV10-3 with TRBJ1-1; the match to TRBD1 covers 10 bases. There are 13 residues in the CDR3. V was clipped by 7 bases and J by 3 bases; unmatched bases: 2. The germline CDR1 and CDR2 sequences are ENHRY and SYGVKD. The CDR3 nucleotides read TGTGCCATCAAGACAGGGGGCTACACTGAAGCTTTCTTT. As protein: CAIKTGGYTEAFF.

The chain couples TRBV28 to TRBJ2-7, with 8 bases that match TRBD2. V lost 5 bases, J lost 3 bases, and 3 bases stayed unmatched. In germline, CDR1 is MDHEN, CDR2 SYDVKM. This CDR3 is 13 amino acids long. The CDR3 DNA reads as TGTGCCAGCAGTCCACTAGCGGACTACGAGCAGTACTTC. Translation gives CASSPLADYEQYF.

V usage is TRBV7-3 and J usage is TRBJ2-7; 8 positions agree with TRBD2. In germline, CDR1 is SGHTA, CDR2 FQGTGA. There are 15 residues in the CDR3. The trim removed 3 bases at V and 0 bases at J, leaving 4 bases unmatched. CDR3 sequence: CASSFQSGSSYEQYF. The CDR3 DNA follows: TGTGCCAGCAGCTTCCAGAGCGGGAGCTCCTACGAGCAGTACTTC. The variable domain in full, with the rest retrieved from reference TRBV7-3 and TRBJ2-7, is GAGVSQTPSNKVTEKGKYVELRCDPISGHTALYWYRQSLGQGPEFLIYFQGTGAADDSGLPNDRFFAVRPEGSVSTLKIQRTERGDSAVYLCASSFQSGSSYEQYFGPGTRLTVT.

The chain recombines TRBV30 with TRBJ2-3; 11 bases match TRBD2. The CDR3 loop spans 17 amino acids. V trimming: 0 bases; J trimming: 5 bases; junction bases outside the gene matches: 10. The germline gives CDR1 GTSNPN, CDR2 SVGIG (reference sequence). CDR3 in amino acids: CAWSVKSLAGDQDTQYF. As DNA, the CDR3 is TGTGCCTGGAGTGTAAAGTCACTAGCGGGAGACCAAGATACGCAGTATTTT.

This CDR3 reads CASSPGQGENQPQHF. The CDR3 DNA sequence: TGTGCCAGCAGCCCCGGACAGGGCGAGAATCAGCCCCAGCATTTT. The rearrangement links TRBV7-8 to TRBJ1-5; 8 nucleotides line up with TRBD1. Germline values: CDR1 SGHVS, CDR2 FQNEAQ. Unmatched junction bases numbered 7, after V lost 5 bases and J lost 4 bases. The CDR3 totals 15 residues.

The chain has TRBV5-5 and TRBJ2-5; 7 bases match TRBD1. Germline CDR1 SGHKS, CDR2 YYEKEE (reference sequence). CDR3 length: 15 amino acids. J was trimmed by 5 bases and V by 0 bases; bases with no gene match: 7. In DNA form, the CDR3 reads TGTGCCAGCAGCTTGGAGGGGGCAAGGAGGGAGACCCAGTACTTC. It translates to CASSLEGARRETQYF.

The V gene is TRBV5-4, the J gene TRBJ2-2; 13 bases are a match to TRBD2. V lost 1 base, J lost 6 bases, and 3 bases stayed unmatched. CDR3 length equals 16 residues. Germline CDR1 reads SGHNT; CDR2 reads YYREEE (reference sequence). CDR3 in amino acids: CASSLPTSGRAGELFF. Here the CDR3 DNA reads TGTGCCAGCAGCTTGCCAACTAGCGGGAGGGCCGGGGAGCTGTTTTTT.

This chain connects TRBV7-2 to TRBJ1-6; D uncertain. CDR1 and CDR2 (germline): SGHTA, FQGNSA. The CDR3 is made up of 15 amino acids. Trimming stripped 5 bases from V and 2 bases from J, with 10 bases between. CDR3 nucleotides: TGTGCCAGCAGCCGTGAGGCGGCCTATAATTCACCCCTCCACTTT. Translated, it gives CASSREAAYNSPLHF. Variable domain in full (rest from reference TRBV7-2 and TRBJ1-6): GAGVSQSPSNKVTEKGKDVELRCDPISGHTALYWYRQSLGQGLEFLIYFQGNSAPDKSGLPSDRFSAERTGGSVSTLTIQRTQQEDSAVYLCASSREAAYNSPLHFGNGTRLTVT.

The chain has TRBV10-3 and TRBJ2-3; 7 bases are a match to TRBD2. Germline lookup yields CDR1 ENHRY and CDR2 SYGVKD. V lost 0 bases to trimming and J lost 6 bases; unmatched junction nucleotides: 6. The CDR3 sequence is 15 residues long. The CDR3 reads CAISESKFGRDTQYF. Here the CDR3 DNA reads TGTGCCATCAGTGAGTCGAAGTTCGGGAGGGATACGCAGTATTTT.

The chain has TRBV28 and TRBJ2-7, with D possibly matching TRBD1 (5 bases). Germline CDR1 and CDR2: MDHEN and SYDVKM. The CDR3 consists of 15 residues. The V gene lost 4 bases and the J gene lost 3 bases, with 16 bases spanning the gap. The CDR3: CASSSQGILHYEQYF. The CDR3 DNA is TGTGCCAGCAGTTCCCAGGGAATTTTACACTACGAGCAGTACTTC.

V usage is TRBV5-1 and J usage is TRBJ2-5; D is possibly TRBD1 (5 bases). CDR1 SGHRS and CDR2 YFSETQ come from the germline V gene. The CDR3 spans 14 residues. Trimming left V 3 bases short and J 4 bases short, with 13 bases between. CDR3 protein: CASSSGQQGETQYF. The CDR3 bases are TGCGCCAGCAGCTCAGGGCAGCAAGGAGAGACCCAGTACTTC.